This note documents a single T cell receptor beta chain sequence. This record comes from a study of T cells after somatic rescue of genetic block. Clones were sequenced by immunoSEQ multiplex PCR, and TCRdb holds only the in-frame ones, with some missing. The table has around 50,000 clones, 90% to 96% seen once. Looked up from germline, CDR1 is SGHRS and CDR2 is YFSETQ. The V gene end was trimmed by 4 bases and the J gene end by 0 bases; junction bases not matched to a gene: 0. The CDR3 has 15 residues. The specimen sequenced was peripheral blood mononuclear cells (PBMCs). The chain employs TRBV5-1 and TRBJ2-2; TRBD2 agrees at 10 bases. This receptor was identified in a child less than two years old. The CDR3 region is CASSGTSANTGELFF. CDR3 nucleotide sequence: TGCGCCAGCAGCGGGACTAGCGCGAACACCGGGGAGCTGTTTTTT. Combining the CDR3 with reference TRBV5-1 and TRBJ2-2 gives the whole variable domain KAGVTQTPRYLIKTRGQQVTLSCSPISGHRSVSWYQQTPGQGLQFLFEYFSETQRNKGNFPGRFSGRQFSNSRSEMNVSTLELGDSALYLCASSGTSANTGELFFGEGSRLTVL.